This T cell receptor (beta chain) was captured by sequencing in a study of PD-1 blockade in classical Hodgkin lymphoma. Time point described: cycle 4 day 1 (C4D1), after 6 weeks of nivolumab. Relapse after autologous stem cell transplantation occurred in every patient, and brentuximab vedotin exposure varied. The data were produced by immunoSEQ multiplex PCR, yet TCRdb's version contains in-frame clones alone and is incomplete. The sample yields tens of thousands of clones, around nine tenths seen once. In the case of this clone: Its antigen is still unknown.

Study-wide results and caveats: Lower baseline TCR diversity was reported for newly diagnosed patients than for healthy donors.

This sample comprised peripheral blood mononuclear cells (PBMCs), obtained before the fourth cycle of nivolumab. This TCR was sampled from a human donor with classical Hodgkin lymphoma.

CDR3 in amino acids: CASSLAATSGGGTQYF. The CDR3 DNA reads as TGCGCCAGCAGCTTGGCCGCGACTAGCGGGGGAGGAACCCAGTACTTC. The chain carries TRBV5-1 and TRBJ2-5, with TRBD2 matching 12 bases. This CDR3 contains 16 residues. The germline gives CDR1 SGHRS, CDR2 YFSETQ. J gave up 8 bases and V 0 bases, and 8 bases lay outside the gene matches.